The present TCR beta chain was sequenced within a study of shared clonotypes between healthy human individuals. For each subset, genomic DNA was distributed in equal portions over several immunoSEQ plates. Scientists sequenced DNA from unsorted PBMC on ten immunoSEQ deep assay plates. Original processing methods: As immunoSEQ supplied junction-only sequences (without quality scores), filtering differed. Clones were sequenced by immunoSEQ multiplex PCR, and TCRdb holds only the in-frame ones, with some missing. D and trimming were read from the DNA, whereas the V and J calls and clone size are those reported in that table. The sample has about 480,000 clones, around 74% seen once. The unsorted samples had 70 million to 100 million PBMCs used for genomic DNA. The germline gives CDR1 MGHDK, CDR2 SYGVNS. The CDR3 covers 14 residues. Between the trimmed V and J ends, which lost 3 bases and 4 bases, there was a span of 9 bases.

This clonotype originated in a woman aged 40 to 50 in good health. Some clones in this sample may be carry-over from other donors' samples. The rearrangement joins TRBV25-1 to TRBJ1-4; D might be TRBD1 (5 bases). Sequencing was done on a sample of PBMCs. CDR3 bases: TGTGCCAGCAGTGATTGGGGGGATAATGAAAAACTGTTTTTT. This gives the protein CASSDWGDNEKLFF.